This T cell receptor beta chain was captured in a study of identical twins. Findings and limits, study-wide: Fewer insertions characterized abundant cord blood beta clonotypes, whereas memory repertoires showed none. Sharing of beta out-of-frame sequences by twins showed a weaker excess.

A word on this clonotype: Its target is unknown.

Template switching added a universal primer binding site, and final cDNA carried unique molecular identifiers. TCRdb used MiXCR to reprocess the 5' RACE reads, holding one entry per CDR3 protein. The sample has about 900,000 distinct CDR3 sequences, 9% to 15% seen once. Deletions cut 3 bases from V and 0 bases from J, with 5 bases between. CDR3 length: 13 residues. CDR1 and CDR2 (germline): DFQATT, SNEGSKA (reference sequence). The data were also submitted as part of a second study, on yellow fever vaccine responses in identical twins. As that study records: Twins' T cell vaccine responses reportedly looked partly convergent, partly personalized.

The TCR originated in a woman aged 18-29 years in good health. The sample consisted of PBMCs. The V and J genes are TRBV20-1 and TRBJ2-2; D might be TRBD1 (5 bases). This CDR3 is CSARTANTGELFF. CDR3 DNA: TGCAGTGCTAGGACAGCGAACACCGGGGAGCTGTTTTTT.